The subject of this entry is one TCR beta chain. This entry belongs to a study of blood T cell repertoires in COVID-19. Across the study: Samples of COVID-19 (acute and convalescent) were obtained from the United States, Italy and Spain.

Sequencing was performed with immunoSEQ multiplex PCR; in TCRdb, only in-frame clones are kept and a portion is missing. This table has roughly 180,000 clones, around nine tenths appearing once. V lost 0 bases, J lost 1 base, and 24 bases stayed unmatched. This CDR3 is built from 23 residues. From germline, CDR1 is SQVTM and CDR2 ANQGSEA. This chain links TRBV29-1 with TRBJ1-5; 10 nucleotides line up with TRBD1. Sequencing used peripheral blood. The sequence came from a man aged 65-85 years with active or convalescent COVID-19. The CDR3 loop is CSVEDNPLNTQAGTGESNQPQHF. The CDR3 coding sequence is TGCAGCGTTGAAGATAATCCCTTAAACACTCAAGCCGGGACAGGGGAGAGCAATCAGCCCCAGCATTTT.